These 7 T cell receptor beta chains came from one sample sequenced in a study of cytomegalovirus exposure and HLA in healthy donors. The PCR had 60 Vbeta and 13 Jbeta primers. The table came from immunoSEQ multiplex PCR; TCRdb's copy has only in-frame clones and leaves some out. The table records around 110,000 clones, around 60% of them present only once. The sequencing input was PBMCs. All receptors derive from a middle-aged woman in good health and CMV-seropositive.

The chain combines TRBV11-1 with TRBJ1-4, with D possibly TRBD1 on 5 matching bases. Trimming removed 5 bases from V and 3 bases from J, with 13 bases in between. CDR1 is SGHAT and CDR2 is FQDESV in the germline V gene (reference sequence). This CDR3 region has 15 residues. This CDR3 reads CASSRSGLSNEKLFF. CDR3 nucleotides: TGTGCCAGCAGCCGGTCAGGGCTCTCTAATGAAAAACTGTTTTTT.

V and J are TRBV9 and TRBJ1-2; TRBD1 is a possible D gene (6 bases). The length of the CDR3 is 13 residues. Deletions cut 2 bases from V and 6 bases from J, with 11 bases between. Per the germline V gene, CDR1 is SGDLS and CDR2 is YYNGEE. The CDR3, as DNA: TGTGCCAGCAGCGTGGGCAGGGGTAATGGCTACACCTTC. This translates into CASSVGRGNGYTF. The complete variable domain, with remaining parts taken from reference TRBV9 and TRBJ1-2, reads DSGVTQTPKHLITATGQRVTLRCSPRSGDLSVYWYQQSLDQGLQFLIQYYNGEERAKGNILERFSAQQFPDLHSELNLSSLELGDSALYFCASSVGRGNGYTFGSGTRLTVV.

The chain carries TRBV5-8 and TRBJ1-4; possible D gene TRBD1, 6 bases. Trimming pared 0 bases from V and 7 bases from J, leaving 13 bases between. Germline CDR1 reads SGHTS; CDR2 reads YDEGEE. The CDR3 sequence is 15 residues long. CDR3 bases: TGTGCCAGCAGCTTGGACAGGGCGAGTGGTGAAAAACTGTTTTTT. It codes for CASSLDRASGEKLFF.

The chain is built from TRBV5-1 and TRBJ2-1; TRBD1 might be the D (5 bases). The CDR3 length is 15 residues. CDR1 SGHRS and CDR2 YFSETQ come from the germline V gene. Between the trimmed V and J ends, which lost 4 bases and 0 bases, there was a span of 11 bases. The CDR3, as DNA: TGCGCCAGCAGCCGCACAGGTAGCTCCTACAATGAGCAGTTCTTC. It translates to CASSRTGSSYNEQFF.

V is TRBV29-1 and J is TRBJ1-2; perhaps TRBD1 as D (6 bases). From germline, CDR1 is SQVTM and CDR2 ANQGSEA. V was pared by 2 bases and J by 4 bases, with 20 bases between. The CDR3 has 16 amino acids. The CDR3: CSVEISHQGQFYGYTF. The CDR3 DNA reads TGCAGCGTTGAAATAAGCCATCAGGGACAATTCTATGGCTACACCTTC.

This rearrangement joins TRBV9 to TRBJ2-5, with a possible D match to TRBD2 (6 bases). Looked up from germline, CDR1 is SGDLS and CDR2 is YYNGEE. CDR3 length: 14 amino acids. Trimming removed 0 bases at V and 7 bases at J, with 13 bases between. CDR3 protein: CASSVGGTDRTQYF. The CDR3 DNA sequence: TGTGCCAGCAGCGTAGGGGGGACTGACAGGACCCAGTACTTC.

The gene calls are TRBV29-1 and TRBJ2-1, with D hard to call. Looked up from germline, CDR1 is SQVTM and CDR2 is ANQGSEA. This CDR3 has 10 amino acids. Trimming removed 4 bases from V and 8 bases from J, with 6 bases in between. The CDR3 sequence is CSVVIDEQFF. The CDR3, as DNA: TGCAGCGTTGTTATAGATGAGCAGTTCTTC.